Presented here are 18 T cell receptor beta chains from one specimen sequenced in a study of cytomegalovirus exposure and HLA in healthy donors (dated by TCRdb to about 2017). Libraries were made using the immunoSEQ multiplex PCR assay. For the multiplex PCR, a mixture combining 60 forward primers for TCR Vbeta segments and 13 reverse primers for TCR Jbeta segments was used. TCRdb stores this immuneACCESS table with in-frame sequences only. Part of the clones is absent; in the studies checked, under half of the shortfall reflects unresolved V genes, and no reason is known for the rest. For this sample the table gives approximately 190,000 clones, of which 84% were detected only once. Approximately 2.9% of the sample is held by the ten biggest clonotypes. Sequences were obtained from PBMCs. Receptors were obtained from a woman between 50 and 59 years old in good health and CMV-seropositive.

The CDR3 DNA reads as TGTGCCAGCAGTTTATACCCAGGGTACGATGGCTACACCTTC. It yields the protein CASSLYPGYDGYTF. The chain uses TRBV28 and TRBJ1-2, with D possibly being TRBD1 (5 bases). The length of the CDR3 is 14 residues. V lost 1 base, J lost 6 bases, and 12 bases lay in between. Looked up from germline, CDR1 is MDHEN and CDR2 is SYDVKM.

The V and J genes are TRBV28 and TRBJ2-7; D perhaps matches TRBD2 (6 bases). The CDR3 sequence is 17 residues long. Germline CDR1 MDHEN, CDR2 SYDVKM. V shed 3 bases and J shed 1 base, with 19 bases lying between them. The CDR3 DNA sequence: TGTGCCAGCAGTTTCGAGGCCAAGGGGAGCGGGTCCTACGAGCAGTACTTC. Encoded protein: CASSFEAKGSGSYEQYF.

The V and J genes are TRBV7-2 and TRBJ2-7, with a weak D call TRBD2 (6 bases). This CDR3 has 14 amino acids. Germline CDR1 SGHTA, CDR2 FQGNSA. V gave up 4 bases and J gave up 3 bases, with 13 bases separating them. The CDR3 nucleotides are TGTGCCAGCAGCTCCCAGGGACTGCTCTACGAGCAGTACTTC. The encoded protein is CASSSQGLLYEQYF.

The chain couples TRBV7-2 to TRBJ2-5, with D perhaps matching TRBD1 (5 bases). The CDR3 extends over 14 amino acids. The V gene lost 8 bases and the J gene lost 2 bases, with 15 bases spanning the gap. The V gene's germline CDR1 is SGHTA and CDR2 FQGNSA. In nucleotides, the CDR3 is TGTGCCAGCGGCAGACAGTCTTTGCAAGAGACCCAGTACTTC. This sequence encodes CASGRQSLQETQYF.

This clone appeared a few times. V usage is TRBV5-4 and J usage is TRBJ2-1, with D possibly matching TRBD2 (6 bases). The germline CDR1 and CDR2 sequences are SGHNT and YYREEE (reference sequence). This CDR3 contains 15 residues. Trimming cost V 4 bases and J 4 bases, with 15 bases left between them. As DNA, the CDR3 is TGTGCCAGCAGCACGGGGATCGGGAGTTACAATGAGCAGTTCTTC. This gives the protein CASSTGIGSYNEQFF. Complete variable domain (other parts from reference TRBV5-4 and TRBJ2-1): ETGVTQSPTHLIKTRGQQVTLRCSSQSGHNTVSWYQQALGQGPQFIFQYYREEENGRGNFPPRFSGLQFPNYSSELNVNALELDDSALYLCASSTGIGSYNEQFFGPGTRLTVL.

This clone was seen only a few times. V and J are TRBV10-3 and TRBJ1-1, with D perhaps TRBD1 (6 bases). The CDR3 length is 14 residues. Trimming took off 6 bases at V and 0 bases at J, with 11 bases between the two ends. Germline loops: CDR1 ENHRY, CDR2 SYGVKD. The CDR3 sequence is CAIRENRVNTEAFF. CDR3 coding DNA: TGTGCCATCAGGGAAAACAGGGTGAACACTGAAGCTTTCTTT.

The V call is TRBV19, the J call TRBJ1-1; D call uncertain. V lost 10 bases to trimming and J lost 1 base, with 7 bases between them. CDR1 is LNHDA and CDR2 is SQIVND in the germline V gene (reference sequence). CDR3 size: 11 residues. Written as DNA, the CDR3 is TGTGCCACCGGGAAGAACACTGAAGCTTTCTTT. Amino acid sequence: CATGKNTEAFF.

The V gene is TRBV27, the J gene TRBJ2-7, with a weak D call TRBD2 (6 bases). The V and J ends lost 0 bases and 5 bases respectively, with 14 bases between them. The CDR3 spans 15 residues. Germline CDR1 reads MNHEY; CDR2 reads SMNVEV (reference sequence). CDR3 loop: CASSLSAGRKDEQYF. CDR3 nucleotides: TGTGCCAGCAGTTTATCGGCGGGGAGAAAGGACGAGCAGTACTTC.

The J gene is TRBJ1-2, the V gene TRBV6-5; TRBD1 agrees at 7 bases. The CDR3 sequence is 13 residues long. Looked up from germline, CDR1 is MNHEY and CDR2 is SVGAGI. V shed 5 bases and J 6 bases; nucleotides not matched to a gene: 6. The CDR3 coding sequence is TGTGCCAGCAGTCCGGACAGGTACAATGGCTACACCTTC. This translates into CASSPDRYNGYTF.

This clone has a handful of counts. The chain is built from TRBV7-6 and TRBJ2-7, with a weak D call TRBD2 (7 bases). Germline CDR1 SGHVS, CDR2 FNYEAQ. Deletions cut 7 bases from V and 7 bases from J, with 17 bases between. The CDR3 loop spans 13 amino acids. The DNA for the CDR3 is TGTGCCAGCACCCTGGGGGGGCTAGAGGAGCAGTACTTC. It is translated as CASTLGGLEEQYF.

The V and J genes are TRBV6-1 and TRBJ2-3; 7 nucleotides match TRBD2. Germline CDR1 and CDR2: MNHNS and SASEGT. V was pared by 7 bases and J by 1 base, with 5 bases of the junction left unmatched. CDR3 length: 14 residues. The CDR3 sequence is CASTLAGGTDTQYF. The CDR3 nucleotides are TGTGCCAGCACTCTGGCGGGGGGCACAGATACGCAGTATTTT.

The CDR3 coding sequence is TGTGCCAGCAGCTTGGGTTTGCAGGGGGCAACAGATACGCAGTATTTT. It specifies CASSLGLQGATDTQYF. The rearrangement links TRBV5-6 to TRBJ2-3; 8 nucleotides agree with TRBD1. J gave up 3 bases and V 0 bases, and 6 bases lay outside the gene matches. The CDR3 spans 16 residues. Germline V CDR1 and CDR2: SGHDT, YYEEEE.

This clone was detected once. This chain uses TRBV4-3 with TRBJ2-5; 12 nucleotides align to TRBD2. Gene TRBJ2-7 matches the end of the DNA better, so the J call may be wrong. The germline CDR1 and CDR2 sequences are LGHNA and YSLEER. The CDR3 has 15 amino acids. The CDR3 nucleotides are TGCGCCAGCAGCCAAGGACTAGCGGGGGTCTACGAGCAGTACTTC. As protein: CASSQGLAGVYEQYF.

This clone appeared a single time. This chain links TRBV11-3 with TRBJ2-5; TRBD1 matches at 8 bases. The J call may be incorrect, as the DNA end agrees better with TRBJ2-7. Germline V gene lookup returns CDR1 SGHNT and CDR2 YENEEA. The CDR3 is 13 residues long. The CDR3 DNA reads TGTGCCAGCAGCTTAGCAGGGGGCGACGAGCAGTACTTC. Translating gives CASSLAGGDEQYF.

The CDR3 region has the DNA TGTGCCAGCAGCTTAGGGCGGGGGGGGTCGGGTGAGCAGTTCTTC. Translating gives CASSLGRGGSGEQFF. The J gene is TRBJ2-1, the V gene TRBV11-2; 9 bases match TRBD2. Germline V gives CDR1 SGHAT, CDR2 FQNNGV. The CDR3 is 15 residues long. The trim removed 1 base at V and 9 bases at J, leaving 7 bases unmatched.

J is TRBJ2-1 and V is TRBV19, with 12 bases matching TRBD1. This CDR3 has 15 residues. Germline V CDR1 and CDR2: LNHDA, SQIVND (reference sequence). J lost 8 bases, V lost 3 bases, and 5 bases had no gene match. The CDR3 region has the DNA TGTGCCAGTAGTATCTCGGGACAGGGGGCTGATGAGCAGTTCTTC. It yields the protein CASSISGQGADEQFF.

The chain carries TRBV5-1 and TRBJ2-4; TRBD1 aligns across 8 bases. V shed 3 bases and J 9 bases; nucleotides not matched to a gene: 17. The CDR3 covers 17 residues. The germline V gene has CDR1 SGHRS and CDR2 YFSETQ. CDR3 residues: CASSSYLGQGAGSIQYF. The CDR3 DNA reads TGCGCCAGCAGCTCCTACCTAGGACAGGGAGCCGGCAGCATTCAGTACTTC.

This clone was recorded once. The V call is TRBV6-8, the J call TRBJ1-1; 7 bases are a match to TRBD1. CDR1 and CDR2 from the germline V gene are MNHGY and SAAAGT. Trimming took 5 bases from V and 3 from J; bases not matched to a gene: 9. This CDR3 has 15 residues. CDR3 in DNA: TGTGCCAGCAGTCAAGGGACAGTATCGGACACTGAAGCTTTCTTT. Its translation: CASSQGTVSDTEAFF.